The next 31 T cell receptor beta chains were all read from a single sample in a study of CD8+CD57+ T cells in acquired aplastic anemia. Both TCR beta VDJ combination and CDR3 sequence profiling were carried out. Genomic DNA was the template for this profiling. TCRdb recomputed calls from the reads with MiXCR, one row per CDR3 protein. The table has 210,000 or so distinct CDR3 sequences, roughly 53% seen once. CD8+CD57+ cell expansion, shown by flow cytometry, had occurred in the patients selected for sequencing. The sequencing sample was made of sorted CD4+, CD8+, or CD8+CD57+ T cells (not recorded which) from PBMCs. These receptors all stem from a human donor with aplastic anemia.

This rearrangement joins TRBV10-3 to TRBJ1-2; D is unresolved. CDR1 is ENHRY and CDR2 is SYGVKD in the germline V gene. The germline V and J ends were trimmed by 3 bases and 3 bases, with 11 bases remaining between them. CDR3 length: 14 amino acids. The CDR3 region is CAISDRGNDYGYTF. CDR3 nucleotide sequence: TGTGCCATCAGTGACCGCGGAAACGACTATGGCTACACCTTC.

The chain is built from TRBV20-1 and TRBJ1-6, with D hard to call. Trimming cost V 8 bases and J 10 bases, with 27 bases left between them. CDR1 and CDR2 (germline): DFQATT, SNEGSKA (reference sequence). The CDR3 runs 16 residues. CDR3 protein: CSTSGGIVSAASPLHF. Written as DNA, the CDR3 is TGCAGTACAAGTGGTGGCATAGTGTCGGCTGCGTCACCCCTCCACTTT.

The CDR3 sequence: CASSLTTGSNQPQHF. CDR3 sequence (DNA): TGCGCCAGCAGCTTGACAACAGGGAGCAATCAGCCCCAGCATTTT. This rearrangement joins TRBV5-1 to TRBJ1-5; D may be TRBD1 (6 bases). V dropped 1 base and J dropped 1 base, with 9 bases sitting between them. The CDR3 consists of 15 residues. Germline CDR1 SGHRS, CDR2 YFSETQ. Supplemented by reference TRBV5-1 and TRBJ1-5, the full variable domain reads KAGVTQTPRYLIKTRGQQVTLSCSPISGHRSVSWYQQTPGQGLQFLFEYFSETQRNKGNFPGRFSGRQFSNSRSEMNVSTLELGDSALYLCASSLTTGSNQPQHFGDGTRLSIL.

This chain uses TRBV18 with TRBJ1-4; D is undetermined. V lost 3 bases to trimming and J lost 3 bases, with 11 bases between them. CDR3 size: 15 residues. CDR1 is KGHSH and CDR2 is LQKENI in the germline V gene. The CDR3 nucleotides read TGTGCCAGCTCACCCGGAATGACCCCTAATGAAAAACTGTTTTTT. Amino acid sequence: CASSPGMTPNEKLFF.

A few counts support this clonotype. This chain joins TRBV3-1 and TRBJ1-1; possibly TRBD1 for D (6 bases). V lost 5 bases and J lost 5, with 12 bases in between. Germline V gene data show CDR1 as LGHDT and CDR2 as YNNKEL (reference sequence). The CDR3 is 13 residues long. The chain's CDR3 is CASSLHRVTEAFF. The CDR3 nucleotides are TGTGCCAGCAGCTTACACAGGGTGACTGAAGCTTTCTTT. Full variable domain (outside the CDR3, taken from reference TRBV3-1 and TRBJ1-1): DTAVSQTPKYLVTQMGNDKSIKCEQNLGHDTMYWYKQDSKKFLKIMFSYNNKELIINETVPNRFSPKSPDKAHLNLHINSLELGDSAVYFCASSLHRVTEAFFGQGTRLTVV.

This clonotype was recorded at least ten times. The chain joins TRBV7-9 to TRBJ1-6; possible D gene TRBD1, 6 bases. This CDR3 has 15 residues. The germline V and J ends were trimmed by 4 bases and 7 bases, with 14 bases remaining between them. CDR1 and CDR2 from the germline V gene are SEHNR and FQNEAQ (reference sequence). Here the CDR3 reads CASSSQDSSNSPLHF. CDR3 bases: TGTGCCAGCAGCTCCCAGGACAGCTCGAATTCACCCCTCCACTTT. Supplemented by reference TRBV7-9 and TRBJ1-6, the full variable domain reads DTGVSQNPRHKITKRGQNVTFRCDPISEHNRLYWYRQTLGQGPEFLTYFQNEAQLEKSRLLSDRFSAERPKGSFSTLEIQRTEQGDSAMYLCASSSQDSSNSPLHFGNGTRLTVT.

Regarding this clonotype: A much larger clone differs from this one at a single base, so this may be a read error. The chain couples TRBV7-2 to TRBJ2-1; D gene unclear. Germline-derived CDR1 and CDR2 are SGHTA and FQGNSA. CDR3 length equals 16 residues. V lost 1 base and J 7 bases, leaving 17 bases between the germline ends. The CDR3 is CASSLVGPNGVNEQFF. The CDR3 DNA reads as TGTGCCAGCAGCTTAGTCGGACCAAATGGGGTGAATGAGCAGTTCTTC.

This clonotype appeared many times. The CDR3 region is CSAKGQGSLDTEAFF. CDR3 DNA: TGCAGTGCCAAAGGACAGGGGAGCCTCGACACTGAAGCTTTCTTT. The chain uses TRBV20-1 and TRBJ1-1, with TRBD1 identical over 9 bases. Germline CDR1 DFQATT, CDR2 SNEGSKA (reference sequence). With 6 bases clipped from V and 3 bases from J, the junction kept 11 bases outside the gene matches. This CDR3 is 15 amino acids long.

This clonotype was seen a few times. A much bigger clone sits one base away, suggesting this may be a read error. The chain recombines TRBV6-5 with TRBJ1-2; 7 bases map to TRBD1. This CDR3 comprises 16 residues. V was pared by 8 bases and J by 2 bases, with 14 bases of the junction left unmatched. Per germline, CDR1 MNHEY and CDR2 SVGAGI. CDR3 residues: CASGQRQGVTNYGYTF. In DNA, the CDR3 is TGTGCCAGCGGCCAAAGACAGGGAGTAACGAACTATGGCTACACCTTC.

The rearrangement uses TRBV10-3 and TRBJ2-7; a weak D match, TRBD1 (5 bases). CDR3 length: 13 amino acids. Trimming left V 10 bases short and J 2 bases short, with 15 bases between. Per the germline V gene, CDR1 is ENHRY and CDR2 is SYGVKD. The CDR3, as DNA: TGTGCCAGCAGCCGTGACAGAGCCTACGAGCAGTACTTC. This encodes CASSRDRAYEQYF.

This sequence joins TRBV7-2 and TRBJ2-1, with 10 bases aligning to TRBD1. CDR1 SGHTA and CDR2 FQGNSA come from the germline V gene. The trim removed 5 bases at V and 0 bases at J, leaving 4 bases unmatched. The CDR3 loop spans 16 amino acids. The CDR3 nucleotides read TGTGCCAGCAGCACCCGGACAGGGGGCTCCTACAATGAGCAGTTCTTC. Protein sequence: CASSTRTGGSYNEQFF.

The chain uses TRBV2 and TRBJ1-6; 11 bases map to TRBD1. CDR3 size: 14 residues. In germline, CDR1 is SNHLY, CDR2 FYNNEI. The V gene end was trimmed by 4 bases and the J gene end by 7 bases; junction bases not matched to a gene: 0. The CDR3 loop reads CASSGDRGNSPLHF. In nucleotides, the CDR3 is TGTGCCAGCAGTGGGGACAGGGGGAATTCACCCCTCCACTTT.

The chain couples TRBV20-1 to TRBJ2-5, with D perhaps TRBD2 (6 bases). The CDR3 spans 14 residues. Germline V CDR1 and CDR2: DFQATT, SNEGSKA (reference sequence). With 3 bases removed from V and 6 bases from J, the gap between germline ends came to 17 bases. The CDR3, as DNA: TGCAGTGCTAGTGCCGGGGGAGCGTTGAAGACCCAGTACTTC. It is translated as CSASAGGALKTQYF.

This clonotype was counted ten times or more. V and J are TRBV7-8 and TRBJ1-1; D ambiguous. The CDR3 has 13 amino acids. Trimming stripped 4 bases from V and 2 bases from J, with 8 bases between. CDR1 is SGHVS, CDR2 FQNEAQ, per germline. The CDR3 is CASSSLGNTEAFF. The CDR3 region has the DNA TGTGCCAGCAGCTCCCTTGGTAACACTGAAGCTTTCTTT. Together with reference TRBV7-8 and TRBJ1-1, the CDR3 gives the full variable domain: GAGVSQSPRYKVAKRGQDVALRCDPISGHVSLFWYQQALGQGPEFLTYFQNEAQLDKSGLPSDRFFAERPEGSVSTLKIQRTQQEDSAVYLCASSSLGNTEAFFGQGTRLTVV.

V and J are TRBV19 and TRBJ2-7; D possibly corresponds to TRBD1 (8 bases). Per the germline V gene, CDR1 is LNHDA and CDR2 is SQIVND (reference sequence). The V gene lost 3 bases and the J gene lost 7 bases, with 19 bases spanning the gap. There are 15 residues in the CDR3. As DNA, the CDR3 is TGTGCCAGTAGTATGAAGCAACAGGGGGGGGAAGAGCAGTACTTC. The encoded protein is CASSMKQQGGEEQYF.

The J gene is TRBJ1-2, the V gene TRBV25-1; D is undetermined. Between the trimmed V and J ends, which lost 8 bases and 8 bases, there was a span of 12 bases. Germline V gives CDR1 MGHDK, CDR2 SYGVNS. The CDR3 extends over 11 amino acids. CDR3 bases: TGTGCCAGCCCGATACAATGGGGCTACACCTTC. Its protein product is CASPIQWGYTF.

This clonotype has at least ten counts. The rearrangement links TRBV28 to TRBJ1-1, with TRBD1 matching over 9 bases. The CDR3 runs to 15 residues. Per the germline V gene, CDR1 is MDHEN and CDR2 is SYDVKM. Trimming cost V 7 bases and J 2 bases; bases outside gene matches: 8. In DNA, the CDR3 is TGTGCCAGCACCTGGAGGACAGGGGTCAACACTGAAGCTTTCTTT. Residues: CASTWRTGVNTEAFF.

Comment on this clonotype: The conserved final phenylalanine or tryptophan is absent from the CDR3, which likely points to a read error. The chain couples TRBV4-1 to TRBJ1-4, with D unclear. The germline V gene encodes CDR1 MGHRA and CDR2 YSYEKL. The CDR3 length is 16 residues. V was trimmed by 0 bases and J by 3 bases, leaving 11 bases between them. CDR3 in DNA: TGCGCCAGCAGCCAAGACGCAGGACGGGCTAATGAAAAACTGTTTCTT. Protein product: CASSQDAGRANEKLFL.

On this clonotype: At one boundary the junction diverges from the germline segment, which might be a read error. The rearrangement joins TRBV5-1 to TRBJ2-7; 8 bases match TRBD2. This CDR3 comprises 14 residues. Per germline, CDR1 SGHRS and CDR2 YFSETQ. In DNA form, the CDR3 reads TGTGCCAGCAGCCTACCGGGGGGGTCCGCCGAGCAGTACTTC. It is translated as CASSLPGGSAEQYF.

CDR3 residues: CASSPDGLAAYEQYF. In nucleotides, the CDR3 is TGTGCCAGCAGCCCAGACGGACTAGCAGCGTACGAGCAGTACTTC. The chain carries TRBV9 and TRBJ2-7, with TRBD2 identical over 8 bases. The CDR3 consists of 15 residues. The V gene's germline CDR1 is SGDLS and CDR2 YYNGEE. After removal of 4 bases from V and 4 bases from J, the junction contained 10 bases not matched to a gene. Full variable domain (outside the CDR3, taken from reference TRBV9 and TRBJ2-7): DSGVTQTPKHLITATGQRVTLRCSPRSGDLSVYWYQQSLDQGLQFLIQYYNGEERAKGNILERFSAQQFPDLHSELNLSSLELGDSALYFCASSPDGLAAYEQYFGPGTRLTVT.

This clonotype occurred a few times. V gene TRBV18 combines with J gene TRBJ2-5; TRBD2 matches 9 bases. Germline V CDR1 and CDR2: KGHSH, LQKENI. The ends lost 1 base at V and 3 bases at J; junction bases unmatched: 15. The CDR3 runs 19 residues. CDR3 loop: CASSPLTSGRGRLKETQYF. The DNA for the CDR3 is TGTGCCAGCTCACCACTAACTAGCGGGCGGGGAAGACTTAAAGAGACCCAGTACTTC.

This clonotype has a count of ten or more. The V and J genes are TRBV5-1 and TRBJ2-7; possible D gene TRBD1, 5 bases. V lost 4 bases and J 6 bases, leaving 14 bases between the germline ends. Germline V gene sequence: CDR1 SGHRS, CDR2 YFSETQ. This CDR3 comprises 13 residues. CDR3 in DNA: TGCGCCAGCAGCCGATTGGACAAACCCGAGCAGTACTTC. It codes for CASSRLDKPEQYF.

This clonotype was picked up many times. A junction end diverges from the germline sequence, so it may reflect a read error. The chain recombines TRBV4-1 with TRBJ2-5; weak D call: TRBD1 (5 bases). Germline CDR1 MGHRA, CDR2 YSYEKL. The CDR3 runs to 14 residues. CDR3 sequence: CASSQEAGQETQYF. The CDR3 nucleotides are TGTGCCAGCAGCCAAGAAGCAGGGCAAGAGACCCAGTACTTC.

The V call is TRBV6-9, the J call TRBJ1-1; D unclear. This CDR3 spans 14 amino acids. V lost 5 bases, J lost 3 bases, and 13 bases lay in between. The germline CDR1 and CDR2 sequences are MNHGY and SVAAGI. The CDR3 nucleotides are TGTGCCAGCAGTCGATCCCCCGAAGACACTGAAGCTTTCTTT. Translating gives CASSRSPEDTEAFF.

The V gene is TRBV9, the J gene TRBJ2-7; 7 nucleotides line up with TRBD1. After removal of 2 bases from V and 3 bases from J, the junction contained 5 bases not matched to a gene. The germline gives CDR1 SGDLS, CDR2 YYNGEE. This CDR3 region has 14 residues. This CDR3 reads CASSVGQRVYEQYF. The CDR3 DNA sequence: TGTGCCAGCAGCGTGGGACAGCGAGTCTACGAGCAGTACTTC.

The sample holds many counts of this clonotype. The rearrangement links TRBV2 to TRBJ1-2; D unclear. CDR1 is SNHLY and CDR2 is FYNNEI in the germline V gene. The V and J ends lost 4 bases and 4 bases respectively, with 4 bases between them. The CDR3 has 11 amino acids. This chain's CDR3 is CASSAGYGYTF. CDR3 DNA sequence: TGTGCCAGCAGTGCCGGCTATGGCTACACCTTC.

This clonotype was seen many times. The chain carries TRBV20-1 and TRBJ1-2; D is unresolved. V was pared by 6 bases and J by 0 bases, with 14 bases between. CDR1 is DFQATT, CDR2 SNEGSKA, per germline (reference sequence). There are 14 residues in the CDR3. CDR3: CSAKREGSNYGYTF. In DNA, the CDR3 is TGCAGTGCCAAACGAGAGGGCTCTAACTATGGCTACACCTTC.

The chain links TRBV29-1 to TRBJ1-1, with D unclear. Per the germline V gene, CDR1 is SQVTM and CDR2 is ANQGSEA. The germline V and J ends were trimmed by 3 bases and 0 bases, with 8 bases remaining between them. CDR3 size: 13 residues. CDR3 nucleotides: TGCAGCGTTGACGGGGAGCTGAACACTGAAGCTTTCTTT. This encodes CSVDGELNTEAFF. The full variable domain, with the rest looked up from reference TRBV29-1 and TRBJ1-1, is SAVISQKPSRDICQRGTSLTIQCQVDSQVTMMFWYRQQPGQSLTLIATANQGSEATYESGFVIDKFPISRPNLTFSTLTVSNMSPEDSSIYLCSVDGELNTEAFFGQGTRLTVV.

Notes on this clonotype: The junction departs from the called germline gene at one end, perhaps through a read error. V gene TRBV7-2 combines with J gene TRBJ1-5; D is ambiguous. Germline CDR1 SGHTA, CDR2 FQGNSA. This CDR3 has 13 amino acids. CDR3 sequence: CASSIVTDQSQHF. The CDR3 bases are TGTGCCAGCAGCATAGTAACAGATCAGTCCCAGCATTTT.

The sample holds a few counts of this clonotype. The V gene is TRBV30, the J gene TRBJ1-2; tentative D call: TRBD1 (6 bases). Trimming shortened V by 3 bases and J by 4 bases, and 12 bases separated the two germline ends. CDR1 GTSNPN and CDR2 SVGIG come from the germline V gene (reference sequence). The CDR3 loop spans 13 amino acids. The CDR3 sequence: CAWRQGTLYGYTF. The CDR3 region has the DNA TGTGCCTGGAGACAGGGAACACTCTATGGCTACACCTTC.

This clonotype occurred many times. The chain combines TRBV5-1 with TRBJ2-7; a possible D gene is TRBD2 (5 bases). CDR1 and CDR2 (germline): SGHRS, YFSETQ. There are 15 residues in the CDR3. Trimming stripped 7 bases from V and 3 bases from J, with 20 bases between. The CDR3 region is CASRTSGGPNYEQYF. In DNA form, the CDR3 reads TGCGCCAGCCGCACGAGCGGCGGACCCAACTACGAGCAGTACTTC. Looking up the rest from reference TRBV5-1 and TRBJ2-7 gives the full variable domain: KAGVTQTPRYLIKTRGQQVTLSCSPISGHRSVSWYQQTPGQGLQFLFEYFSETQRNKGNFPGRFSGRQFSNSRSEMNVSTLELGDSALYLCASRTSGGPNYEQYFGPGTRLTVT.